The 18 T cell receptor beta chains in this list originate from one sample, sequenced in a study of blood T cell repertoires in COVID-19 (dated by TCRdb to about 2020). The library was obtained by the immunoSEQ multiplex PCR assay. TCRdb stores this immuneACCESS table with in-frame sequences only. Part of the clones is absent; in the studies checked, under half of the shortfall reflects unresolved V genes, and no reason is known for the rest. Across this sample there are about 160,000 clones, with over 80% seen only once. The top ten hold 3.9% of the sample. Input material: peripheral blood. The source of these receptors is a woman aged 55-69 years who had recovered from COVID-19.

The CDR3 DNA follows: TGTGCCAGCTCACCAGGACAGGGAAGGTTGGAGACCCAGTACTTC. This codes for CASSPGQGRLETQYF. The chain carries TRBV18 and TRBJ2-5, with 8 bases aligning to TRBD1. The CDR3 has 15 residues. Germline lookup yields CDR1 KGHSH and CDR2 LQKENI. V was pared by 2 bases and J by 5 bases, with 7 bases of the junction left unmatched. Complete variable domain (other parts from reference TRBV18 and TRBJ2-5): NAGVMQNPRHLVRRRGQEARLRCSPMKGHSHVYWYRQLPEEGLKFMVYLQKENIIDESGMPKERFSAEFPKEGPSILRIQQVVRGDSAAYFCASSPGQGRLETQYFGPGTRLLVL.

This clone is a singleton in its sample. The rearrangement links TRBV5-8 to TRBJ1-1, with a weak D call TRBD1 (6 bases). The CDR3 contains 15 residues. Germline V gene lookup returns CDR1 SGHTS and CDR2 YDEGEE. V was shortened by 4 bases and J by 5 bases, with 18 bases between the two germline ends. CDR3 DNA sequence: TGTGCCAGCAGCCTTTTCAGGGGAGTTGGAACTGAAGCTTTCTTT. Translated: CASSLFRGVGTEAFF.

With respect to this clone: The junction departs from germline at one end; a sequencing error may be responsible. The chain combines TRBV19 with TRBJ1-2; TRBD1 matches 8 bases. The CDR3 extends over 15 amino acids. The germline gives CDR1 LNHDA, CDR2 SQIVND (reference sequence). Written as DNA, the CDR3 is TGTGCCAGTACTATATCAGGGGGCGCCTCCTATGGCTACACCTTC. Translating gives CASTISGGASYGYTF.

The rearrangement uses TRBV2 and TRBJ1-1, with D possibly TRBD1 on 6 matching bases. Deletions cut 2 bases from V and 4 bases from J, with 8 bases between. This CDR3 spans 13 amino acids. The germline gives CDR1 SNHLY, CDR2 FYNNEI. CDR3 nucleotide sequence: TGTGCCAGCAGTGAAACAGGGTTCACTGAAGCTTTCTTT. This translates into CASSETGFTEAFF. Full variable domain (remainder filled in from reference TRBV2 and TRBJ1-1): EPEVTQTPSHQVTQMGQEVILRCVPISNHLYFYWYRQILGQKVEFLVSFYNNEISEKSEIFDDQFSVERPDGSNFTLKIRSTKLEDSAMYFCASSETGFTEAFFGQGTRLTVV.

In this sample, this clone turned up once. V and J are TRBV7-9 and TRBJ2-3; TRBD1 agrees at 9 bases. CDR1 and CDR2 from the germline V gene are SEHNR and FQNEAQ (reference sequence). This CDR3 has 17 amino acids. The J segment lost 5 bases and the V segment lost 5 bases, leaving 14 bases of the junction unmatched. The CDR3 DNA follows: TGTGCCAGCAGCCCACGGACAGGGGAAAATCTGTTAGATACGCAGTATTTT. It yields the protein CASSPRTGENLLDTQYF.

The chain has TRBV11-1 and TRBJ2-5; tentative D call: TRBD1 (6 bases). Trimming removed 5 bases from V and 5 bases from J, with 18 bases in between. Germline V lookup: CDR1 SGHAT, CDR2 FQDESV (reference sequence). The CDR3 covers 15 residues. Here the CDR3 reads CASSPGVGAKETQYF. The DNA for the CDR3 is TGTGCCAGCAGCCCCGGGGTGGGGGCTAAGGAGACCCAGTACTTC.

The chain recombines TRBV7-8 with TRBJ2-5, with a tentative D call TRBD2 (5 bases). Germline V CDR1 and CDR2: SGHVS, FQNEAQ. The CDR3 length is 12 residues. Trimming removed 6 bases from V and 4 bases from J, with 9 bases in between. This chain's CDR3 is CASREGGETQYF. The DNA for the CDR3 is TGTGCCAGCAGAGAGGGCGGAGAGACCCAGTACTTC.

The sample holds a few counts of this clone. The V call is TRBV28, the J call TRBJ2-5, with 8 bases aligning to TRBD2. This CDR3 has 16 residues. Germline V gene lookup returns CDR1 MDHEN and CDR2 SYDVKM. With V trimmed by 2 bases and J by 1 base, 6 bases remained unmatched. The CDR3: CASSLLRGAVQETQYF. CDR3 nucleotides: TGTGCCAGCAGTTTACTGCGGGGGGCCGTCCAAGAGACCCAGTACTTC.

The chain recombines TRBV5-1 with TRBJ1-3; no clear D. Germline V gene data show CDR1 as SGHRS and CDR2 as YFSETQ. CDR3 length: 15 amino acids. The V gene lost 0 bases and the J gene lost 2 bases, with 9 bases spanning the gap. CDR3 bases: TGCGCCAGCAGCTTGGGAGCCGGGACTGGAAACACCATATATTTT. Encoded protein: CASSLGAGTGNTIYF.

The rearrangement uses TRBV2 and TRBJ1-5; perhaps TRBD1 as D (6 bases). This CDR3 spans 15 amino acids. Trimming pared 7 bases from V and 0 bases from J, leaving 13 bases between. Germline CDR1 reads SNHLY; CDR2 reads FYNNEI. CDR3 loop: CASNREGDSNQPQHF. CDR3 nucleotides: TGTGCCAGCAACCGTGAGGGGGATAGCAATCAGCCCCAGCATTTT.

The chain is built from TRBV4-2 and TRBJ2-5; 11 bases fit TRBD2. The CDR3 loop spans 16 amino acids. Germline CDR1 LGHNA, CDR2 YNFKEQ. J gave up 4 bases and V 1 base, and 5 bases lay outside the gene matches. The CDR3 DNA is TGTGCCAGCAGCCAAGTCGCTAGCGGGGGGCGAGAGACCCAGTACTTC. Protein product: CASSQVASGGRETQYF.

This clone was counted a single time. The chain combines TRBV21-1 with TRBJ2-5; TRBD1 reflects the table's D call only, with no check against the DNA. TRBV21-1 is deemed a pseudogene. CDR3 length: 15 amino acids. The CDR3 loop reads CASSNLQGAGETQYF. DNA for the CDR3: TGTGCCAGCAGCAACCTACAGGGGGCCGGGGAGACCCAGTACTTC.

The rearrangement uses TRBV5-1 and TRBJ2-7; 7 bases are shared with TRBD2. CDR1 is SGHRS, CDR2 YFSETQ, per germline. The V gene end was trimmed by 6 bases and the J gene end by 2 bases; junction bases not matched to a gene: 11. CDR3 length equals 15 residues. The CDR3 sequence is CASTPAAGVAYEQYF. CDR3 sequence (DNA): TGCGCCAGCACGCCGGCGGCGGGGGTTGCCTACGAGCAGTACTTC.

The chain joins TRBV24-1 to TRBJ2-2; no firm D call. Germline CDR1 is KGHDR and CDR2 is SFDVKD. The CDR3 length is 12 residues. V shed 5 bases and J shed 4 bases, with 4 bases lying between them. The CDR3, as DNA: TGTGCCACCAGTGCGTTCACCGGGGAGCTGTTTTTT. Protein sequence: CATSAFTGELFF.

This chain links TRBV14 with TRBJ1-1; a possible D gene is TRBD1 (6 bases). The CDR3 sequence is 17 residues long. The V and J ends lost 0 bases and 1 base respectively, with 15 bases between them. Germline-derived CDR1 and CDR2 are SGHDN and FVKESK. The CDR3 here is CASSQDEWRGGNTEAFF. CDR3 DNA sequence: TGTGCCAGCAGCCAAGATGAGTGGCGAGGGGGGAACACTGAAGCTTTCTTT.

The table lists this clone with a count of one. V gene TRBV28 combines with J gene TRBJ2-2, with 9 positions matching TRBD1. CDR1 is MDHEN and CDR2 is SYDVKM in the germline V gene. This CDR3 is 15 amino acids long. V lost 6 bases to trimming and J lost 3 bases; unmatched junction nucleotides: 5. The CDR3 DNA is TGTGCCAGCAGGCGGGACAGGGTAGACACCGGGGAGCTGTTTTTT. It codes for CASRRDRVDTGELFF.

The genes are TRBV5-4 and TRBJ1-2, with TRBD1 identical over 7 bases. Germline CDR1 SGHNT, CDR2 YYREEE (reference sequence). CDR3 size: 15 residues. Losses at the gene ends were 0 bases for V and 3 bases for J; bases not matched to a gene: 5. CDR3 sequence reads: CASSLAGGGYYGYTF. CDR3 DNA: TGTGCCAGCAGCTTGGCCGGAGGGGGCTACTATGGCTACACCTTC.

This chain joins TRBV29-1 and TRBJ1-2; D remains ambiguous. Trimming took off 1 base at V and 3 bases at J, with 15 bases between the two ends. Germline CDR1 SQVTM, CDR2 ANQGSEA. The CDR3 sequence is 15 residues long. The CDR3 spells CSVEAEPSPYYGYTF. The CDR3 DNA is TGCAGCGTTGAAGCCGAACCGAGCCCCTACTATGGCTACACCTTC.